The 22 T cell receptor beta chains in this list originate from one sample, sequenced in a study of neurological immune-mediated disorders. TCRdb redid the calling of the 5' RACE reads with MiXCR, one entry per CDR3 protein. The sample yields about 120,000 distinct CDR3 sequences, roughly 3.4% seen once. The material sequenced was PBMCs. The source is a woman aged 25-40 years with multiple sclerosis.

This clonotype was seen repeatedly, ten times or more. This chain uses TRBV20-1 with TRBJ2-1, with TRBD2 as a possible D gene (5 bases). Trimming pared 1 base from V and 0 bases from J, leaving 16 bases between. The CDR3 covers 17 residues. Germline V gene lookup returns CDR1 DFQATT and CDR2 SNEGSKA (reference sequence). The CDR3 region has the DNA TGCAGTGCTAGAGGCCTCGACCCGGGGAGCTCCTACAATGAGCAGTTCTTC. Its translation is CSARGLDPGSSYNEQFF.

In its sample, this clonotype was seen many times. V is TRBV2 and J is TRBJ1-2, with D maybe TRBD1 (6 bases). The CDR3 has 13 amino acids. CDR1 and CDR2 from the germline V gene are SNHLY and FYNNEI. V was clipped by 5 bases and J by 5 bases, with 12 bases between them. The CDR3 nucleotides are TGTGCCAGCAGTAAGGACAGCGCTTATGGCTACACCTTC. It yields the protein CASSKDSAYGYTF.

In regard to this clonotype: This clone may be a read error of a much larger clone one base away. The chain joins TRBV27 to TRBJ2-2; tentative D call: TRBD2 (6 bases). The germline gives CDR1 MNHEY, CDR2 SMNVEV (reference sequence). The CDR3 has 14 residues. CDR3: CASSWGGNTGERFF. In DNA, the CDR3 is TGTGCCAGCAGTTGGGGCGGGAACACCGGGGAGCGGTTTTTT.

This clonotype occurred many times. The gene calls are TRBV7-2 and TRBJ2-3; 9 nucleotides align to TRBD2. The CDR3 runs 15 residues. V was clipped by 4 bases and J by 3 bases; unmatched bases: 5. From germline, CDR1 is SGHTA and CDR2 FQGNSA. CDR3 sequence reads: CASSSRTSATDTQYF. The CDR3 DNA follows: TGTGCCAGCAGCTCGAGGACTAGCGCAACAGATACGCAGTATTTT.

There are a few counts of this clonotype. The chain carries TRBV19 and TRBJ2-4; 8 bases are shared with TRBD2. Germline V gene data show CDR1 as LNHDA and CDR2 as SQIVND (reference sequence). The V segment lost 3 bases and the J segment 4 bases; nucleotides outside the gene matches: 17. CDR3 length: 19 residues. DNA for the CDR3: TGTGCCAGTAGTATGGCATCCAGCGGGAGTGGGGGGCCGAAAAACATTCAGTACTTC. This codes for CASSMASSGSGGPKNIQYF.

This clonotype was seen only a few times. The J gene is TRBJ1-2, the V gene TRBV20-1; a weak D match, TRBD1 (6 bases). Germline V gene sequence: CDR1 DFQATT, CDR2 SNEGSKA (reference sequence). Deletions cut 6 bases from V and 4 bases from J, with 24 bases between. This CDR3 comprises 16 residues. The CDR3 loop reads CSARPGVAGVSYGYTF. CDR3 nucleotides: TGCAGTGCCAGGCCGGGGGTTGCAGGGGTGAGCTATGGCTACACCTTC.

This clonotype showed up many times. The chain couples TRBV5-1 to TRBJ2-2; D is ambiguous. Trimming removed 0 bases at V and 9 bases at J, with 9 bases between. The CDR3 has 13 amino acids. From germline, CDR1 is SGHRS and CDR2 YFSETQ. The DNA for the CDR3 is TGCGCCAGCAGCTTGGCCACAGACCGGGAGCTGTTTTTT. Translated, it gives CASSLATDRELFF.

This clonotype was detected many times. The chain links TRBV7-2 to TRBJ2-3, with 16 nucleotides matching TRBD2. This CDR3 is built from 18 residues. Looked up from germline, CDR1 is SGHTA and CDR2 is FQGNSA. The junction had 10 bases not matched to a gene; V was cut back by 6 bases and J by 4 bases. CDR3 sequence reads: CASRPSQGLAGGSDTQYF. The CDR3 DNA sequence: TGTGCCAGCAGACCTTCGCAGGGACTAGCGGGAGGGTCAGATACGCAGTATTTT.

This clonotype showed up just a few times. This chain joins TRBV7-9 and TRBJ1-6; TRBD1 aligns across 8 bases. This CDR3 has 17 amino acids. Unmatched junction bases numbered 12, after V lost 5 bases and J lost 6 bases. CDR1 and CDR2 from the germline V gene are SEHNR and FQNEAQ (reference sequence). DNA for the CDR3: TGTGCCAGCAGCACCGGTACAGGGGGTATTCGTAATTCACCCCTCCACTTT. This sequence encodes CASSTGTGGIRNSPLHF. Looking up the rest from reference TRBV7-9 and TRBJ1-6 gives the full variable domain: DTGVSQNPRHKITKRGQNVTFRCDPISEHNRLYWYRQTLGQGPEFLTYFQNEAQLEKSRLLSDRFSAERPKGSFSTLEIQRTEQGDSAMYLCASSTGTGGIRNSPLHFGNGTRLTVT.

The table lists this clonotype with many counts. The chain employs TRBV20-1 and TRBJ2-3; tentatively, D is TRBD2 (6 bases). The germline V gene encodes CDR1 DFQATT and CDR2 SNEGSKA (reference sequence). V lost 0 bases and J lost 5, with 12 bases in between. The CDR3 has 14 residues. The CDR3 sequence is CSARDTLARDTQYF. The CDR3 nucleotides are TGCAGTGCTAGAGATACCCTAGCGAGAGATACGCAGTATTTT.

This clonotype was observed at least ten times. J is TRBJ2-3 and V is TRBV10-3; unclear D gene. The CDR3 sequence is 16 residues long. CDR1 and CDR2 from the germline V gene are ENHRY and SYGVKD. Trimming took off 0 bases at V and 1 base at J, with 11 bases between the two ends. The CDR3 sequence: CAISESSGFGTDTQYF. CDR3 in DNA: TGTGCCATCAGTGAGTCGAGTGGTTTCGGCACAGATACGCAGTATTTT.

This clonotype was counted ten times or more. This chain links TRBV14 with TRBJ2-1; a weak D match, TRBD2 (6 bases). The CDR3 totals 15 residues. In germline, CDR1 is SGHDN, CDR2 FVKESK. V was clipped by 0 bases and J by 6 bases, with 12 bases between them. The chain's CDR3 is CASSQDRDWVNEQFF. DNA of the CDR3: TGTGCCAGCAGCCAAGACAGGGACTGGGTCAATGAGCAGTTCTTC.

This clonotype was detected many times. The chain uses TRBV20-1 and TRBJ2-2; D is unresolved. This CDR3 has 13 residues. Germline V gene data show CDR1 as DFQATT and CDR2 as SNEGSKA (reference sequence). V lost 5 bases and J lost 1, with 8 bases in between. CDR3 residues: CSALDRNTGELFF. CDR3 nucleotide sequence: TGCAGTGCTCTTGACCGGAACACCGGGGAGCTGTTTTTT.

The sample holds many counts of this clonotype. The rearrangement uses TRBV7-2 and TRBJ2-2, with TRBD2 as a possible D gene (6 bases). Trimming removed 1 base from V and 5 bases from J, with 8 bases in between. Germline V gives CDR1 SGHTA, CDR2 FQGNSA. The CDR3 contains 14 residues. The CDR3 DNA reads as TGTGCCAGCAGCTTAGACGGGAGTACCGGGGAGCTGTTTTTT. Translated, it gives CASSLDGSTGELFF.

This clonotype was counted at least ten times. J is TRBJ2-7 and V is TRBV20-1, with D perhaps matching TRBD2 (5 bases). Deletions cut 3 bases from V and 0 bases from J, with 18 bases between. This CDR3 region has 16 residues. The germline CDR1 and CDR2 sequences are DFQATT and SNEGSKA (reference sequence). CDR3 nucleotide sequence: TGCAGTGCTAGGGATCAAGGTTCGGGAATCTCCTACGAGCAGTACTTC. It encodes CSARDQGSGISYEQYF.

This clonotype was seen ten or more times. The rearrangement joins TRBV20-1 to TRBJ2-7, with no clear D. This CDR3 comprises 11 residues. The germline CDR1 and CDR2 sequences are DFQATT and SNEGSKA (reference sequence). The ends were cut back, 8 bases at V and 5 bases at J, with 13 bases in the middle. Here the CDR3 reads CSPRGGHEQYF. The DNA of the CDR3 is TGCAGTCCCCGCGGCGGCCACGAGCAGTACTTC.

In this sample, this clonotype turned up many times. The rearrangement links TRBV5-1 to TRBJ1-5; possibly TRBD1 for D (5 bases). The CDR3 totals 15 residues. V lost 4 bases and J 0 bases, leaving 11 bases between the germline ends. Germline V gives CDR1 SGHRS, CDR2 YFSETQ. Here the CDR3 DNA reads TGCGCCAGCAGCAGAGACGGGACTAGCAATCAGCCCCAGCATTTT. This gives the protein CASSRDGTSNQPQHF.

This clonotype has ten or more counts. This rearrangement joins TRBV12-3 or TRBV12-4 to TRBJ1-1, with no clear D. V was shortened by 3 bases and J by 0 bases, with 8 bases between the two germline ends. This CDR3 has 14 amino acids. The CDR3 loop reads CASSFPIMNTEAFF. CDR3 nucleotides: TGTGCCAGCAGTTTTCCGATTATGAACACTGAAGCTTTCTTT.

The V and J genes are TRBV12-3 or TRBV12-4 and TRBJ2-3; the D call may be TRBD1 or TRBD2 (6 bases each). Between the trimmed V and J ends, which lost 1 base and 4 bases, there was a span of 12 bases. The CDR3 sequence is 15 residues long. The CDR3 loop is CASSLGGGTSDTQYF. In DNA form, the CDR3 reads TGTGCCAGCAGTTTAGGGGGCGGGACATCAGATACGCAGTATTTT.

This clonotype was seen repeatedly, ten times or more. V is TRBV5-4 and J is TRBJ1-2; 10 nucleotides line up with TRBD1. Trimming took 4 bases from V and 5 from J; bases not matched to a gene: 11. There are 16 residues in the CDR3. Germline loops: CDR1 SGHNT, CDR2 YYREEE (reference sequence). CDR3 amino acids: CASSPHPGQGRYGYTF. CDR3 DNA: TGTGCCAGCAGCCCCCACCCGGGACAGGGGAGATATGGCTACACCTTC.

This clonotype was recorded at least ten times. The chain links TRBV14 to TRBJ2-7, with 7 bases matching TRBD1. Looked up from germline, CDR1 is SGHDN and CDR2 is FVKESK. The CDR3 is 14 amino acids. With 1 base clipped from V and 1 base from J, the junction kept 1 base outside the gene matches. DNA for the CDR3: TGTGCCAGCAGCCAAGGGACAGGATCCTACGAGCAGTACTTC. This sequence encodes CASSQGTGSYEQYF.

There are many counts of this clonotype. This chain uses TRBV12-3 or TRBV12-4 with TRBJ1-1; a weak D match, TRBD1 (5 bases). The CDR3 consists of 13 residues. V lost 3 bases and J 2 bases, leaving 7 bases between the germline ends. In nucleotides, the CDR3 is TGTGCCAGCAGTTTCAGGGCCAACACTGAAGCTTTCTTT. Protein: CASSFRANTEAFF.